This entry features one TCR beta chain sequence. Its antigen is as yet unknown. Following autologous stem cell transplantation, relapse occurred in every patient, and exposure to brentuximab vedotin varied. Magnetic negative selection purified CD4+ T cells from thawed PBMCs. These data are taken from a study of PD-1 blockade in classical Hodgkin lymphoma. Study-level findings and limits: Whoever responded completely had baseline diversity much like that seen in newly diagnosed patients. Underlying causes for the observed repertoire differences were not defined, possibly disease activity or prior therapy.

TCRdb's table, derived via immunoSEQ multiplex PCR, lists solely in-frame clones and lacks some. The data show thousands of clones, over 60% seen once. From germline, CDR1 is SNHLY and CDR2 FYNNEI. J lost 4 bases, V lost 6 bases, and 9 bases had no gene match. The CDR3 length is 15 residues. The TCR was taken from a human donor with classical Hodgkin lymphoma. The chain uses TRBV2 and TRBJ2-3, with 8 bases matching TRBD2. The specimen was CD4+ T cells from blood, collected at baseline. The CDR3 sequence: CASRASGSPADTQYF. CDR3 coding DNA: TGTGCCAGCAGAGCCAGCGGGAGTCCTGCAGATACGCAGTATTTT.